Below, 23 T cell receptor beta chains from the same sample are listed, as sequenced in a study of graft-versus-host responses after intestinal transplantation. Here immunoSEQ multiplex PCR was the method, and the copy in TCRdb shows in-frame clones only, minus some. The sample lists about 50,000 clones, roughly 91% occurring once. No antigen is known for these receptors. This material consisted of unstimulated CD4+ T cells sorted from spleen or lymph node cells, taken before transplant. The source is a human donor who was the organ donor for an intestinal transplant.

The gene calls are TRBV7-2 and TRBJ1-4; the D is unclear. V lost 4 bases to trimming and J lost 7 bases, with 4 bases between them. CDR3 length equals 11 residues. Germline assignment: CDR1 SGHTA and CDR2 FQGNSA. The CDR3 DNA reads as TGTGCCAGCAGCTCTGGTGAAAAACTGTTTTTT. This gives the protein CASSSGEKLFF.

This sequence joins TRBV7-8 and TRBJ2-5; 12 positions agree with TRBD2. Germline V gene lookup returns CDR1 SGHVS and CDR2 FQNEAQ. V trimming: 0 bases; J trimming: 5 bases; junction bases outside the gene matches: 4. The CDR3 contains 16 residues. In DNA, the CDR3 is TGTGCCAGCAGCTTAGCCAGACTAGCGGGAGTTGAGACCCAGTACTTC. It yields the protein CASSLARLAGVETQYF.

The V call is TRBV7-2, the J call TRBJ2-3; D is possibly TRBD1 or TRBD2 (6 bases each). The CDR3 contains 16 residues. From germline, CDR1 is SGHTA and CDR2 FQGNSA. Trimming removed 0 bases from V and 0 bases from J, with 10 bases in between. CDR3 DNA: TGTGCCAGCAGCTTAGCAGGGGGGACTAGCACAGATACGCAGTATTTT. It yields the protein CASSLAGGTSTDTQYF.

The chain is built from TRBV18 and TRBJ1-4; possible D gene TRBD1, 5 bases. The CDR3 sequence is 13 residues long. Per germline, CDR1 KGHSH and CDR2 LQKENI. Between the trimmed V and J ends, which lost 3 bases and 7 bases, there was a span of 9 bases. The CDR3 loop reads CASSPGVTEKLFF. CDR3 coding DNA: TGTGCCAGCTCACCGGGGGTCACTGAAAAACTGTTTTTT. Looking up the rest from reference TRBV18 and TRBJ1-4 gives the full variable domain: NAGVMQNPRHLVRRRGQEARLRCSPMKGHSHVYWYRQLPEEGLKFMVYLQKENIIDESGMPKERFSAEFPKEGPSILRIQQVVRGDSAAYFCASSPGVTEKLFFGSGTQLSVL.

This chain links TRBV6-4 with TRBJ2-2, with 9 bases that match TRBD2. Germline V gene data show CDR1 as MRHNA and CDR2 as SNTAGT. This CDR3 has 15 residues. The V gene end was trimmed by 4 bases and the J gene end by 6 bases; junction bases not matched to a gene: 6. The CDR3 here is CASSGVAGVSGELFF. CDR3 coding DNA: TGTGCCAGCAGTGGGGTAGCGGGAGTTTCCGGGGAGCTGTTTTTT.

The J gene is TRBJ2-2, the V gene TRBV11-2; D might be TRBD1 or TRBD2, each matching 5 bases. The germline V gene encodes CDR1 SGHAT and CDR2 FQNNGV. Trimming removed 5 bases at V and 4 bases at J, with 17 bases between. The CDR3 sequence is 16 residues long. This CDR3 is CASSGRGQGATGELFF. The CDR3 DNA sequence: TGTGCCAGCAGCGGTAGAGGCCAGGGAGCCACCGGGGAGCTGTTTTTT.

This chain joins TRBV27 and TRBJ1-5; no clear D gene. Germline V CDR1 and CDR2: MNHEY, SMNVEV (reference sequence). The CDR3 length is 12 residues. The germline V and J ends were trimmed by 3 bases and 4 bases, with 4 bases remaining between them. CDR3 nucleotide sequence: TGTGCCAGCAGTTTCCAGAATCAGCCCCAGCATTTT. As protein: CASSFQNQPQHF.

The chain is built from TRBV5-4 and TRBJ1-1; 7 bases agree with TRBD1. V shed 4 bases, J shed 8 bases, and the junction held 8 bases outside the gene matches. Germline V gene sequence: CDR1 SGHNT, CDR2 YYREEE (reference sequence). This CDR3 has 13 residues. The CDR3 DNA is TGTGCCAGCAGCCGGGACAGTCGATCCGAAGCTTTCTTT. This gives the protein CASSRDSRSEAFF.

V and J are TRBV19 and TRBJ1-1; D is uncertain. CDR3 size: 16 residues. Germline V gives CDR1 LNHDA, CDR2 SQIVND (reference sequence). V gave up 5 bases and J gave up 1 base, with 17 bases separating them. CDR3 DNA: TGTGCCAGTAGTGATTTGGTCGGGAGAGGGAACACTGAAGCTTTCTTT. Protein product: CASSDLVGRGNTEAFF. Variable domain in full (rest from reference TRBV19 and TRBJ1-1): DGGITQSPKYLFRKEGQNVTLSCEQNLNHDAMYWYRQDPGQGLRLIYYSQIVNDFQKGDIAEGYSVSREKKESFPLTVTSAQKNPTAFYLCASSDLVGRGNTEAFFGQGTRLTVV.

There are a few counts of this clone. The J gene is TRBJ1-4, the V gene TRBV5-1; 8 positions agree with TRBD1. Germline V gene data show CDR1 as SGHRS and CDR2 as YFSETQ. The CDR3 has 13 residues. V lost 1 base to trimming and J lost 7 bases; unmatched junction nucleotides: 0. The DNA for the CDR3 is TGCGCCAGCAGCTTGCAGGGGGCTGAAAAACTGTTTTTT. Translated, it gives CASSLQGAEKLFF.

This clone was counted once. The J gene is TRBJ2-2, the V gene TRBV27; 8 nucleotides agree with TRBD1. Trimming cost V 5 bases and J 7 bases; bases outside gene matches: 9. Germline lookup yields CDR1 MNHEY and CDR2 SMNVEV (reference sequence). This CDR3 region has 15 residues. CDR3 sequence (DNA): TGTGCCAGCAGTCCCCATGACAGGGGTAGCGGGGAGCTGTTTTTT. It yields the protein CASSPHDRGSGELFF.

The chain recombines TRBV19 with TRBJ2-1; 9 bases fit TRBD2. The V and J ends lost 8 bases and 4 bases, in that order; junction bases with no gene match: 6. Germline lookup yields CDR1 LNHDA and CDR2 SQIVND (reference sequence). The CDR3 has 14 amino acids. CDR3 protein: CASAAGGNYNEQFF. The CDR3 region has the DNA TGTGCCAGTGCGGCGGGAGGGAATTACAATGAGCAGTTCTTC.

The gene calls are TRBV12-2 and TRBJ2-7; the table gives TRBD2 as D, unverified against the DNA. TRBV12-2 is labeled a pseudogene. The CDR3 loop spans 18 amino acids. The CDR3 bases are TGTGCAAGTCGCTTAGCGGGACTAGCGGGAAAGAGCTCCTACGAGCAGTACTTC. Translation gives CASRLAGLAGKSSYEQYF.

V and J are TRBV21-1 and TRBJ2-3; TRBD1 is the table's D call, not checked against the DNA. TRBV21-1 is described as a pseudogene. The CDR3 is made up of 18 amino acids. In DNA, the CDR3 is TGTGCCAGCAGCAAAGGTTGCCGGGACAGGGAAGGCACAGATACGCAGTATTTT. Its protein product is CASSKGCRDREGTDTQYF.

The J gene is TRBJ2-1, the V gene TRBV7-4; 7 bases match TRBD1. There are 13 residues in the CDR3. J was trimmed by 5 bases and V by 3 bases; bases with no gene match: 1. Germline V gene sequence: CDR1 SGHVT, CDR2 SQSDAQ. CDR3 coding DNA: TGTGCCAGCAGCTTGACAGGGAACAATGAGCAGTTCTTC. Its translation is CASSLTGNNEQFF.

Concerning this clone itself: The sample contains more than one DNA sequence encoding this CDR3. This chain joins TRBV7-3 and TRBJ1-5, with 7 bases lining up with TRBD1. J was trimmed by 7 bases and V by 5 bases; bases with no gene match: 5. The CDR3 loop spans 13 amino acids. The germline gives CDR1 SGHTA, CDR2 FQGTGA. The CDR3, as DNA: TGTGCCAGCAGCATCGACAGGGACCAGCCCCAGCATTTT. Its protein is CASSIDRDQPQHF. Full variable domain (rest looked up from reference TRBV7-3 and TRBJ1-5): GAGVSQTPSNKVTEKGKYVELRCDPISGHTALYWYRQSLGQGPEFLIYFQGTGAADDSGLPNDRFFAVRPEGSVSTLKIQRTERGDSAVYLCASSIDRDQPQHFGDGTRLSIL.

The rearrangement links TRBV11-1 to TRBJ2-1; the D gene is possibly TRBD2 (6 bases). CDR1 and CDR2 from the germline V gene are SGHAT and FQDESV (reference sequence). This CDR3 contains 15 residues. Trimming removed 2 bases at V and 9 bases at J, with 17 bases between. The CDR3 reads CASSLRAGSLGEQFF. The CDR3 DNA is TGTGCCAGCAGCTTACGGGCGGGAAGTTTAGGTGAGCAGTTCTTC.

The chain is built from TRBV5-1 and TRBJ2-1, with 12 bases aligning to TRBD2. The CDR3 contains 15 residues. The V gene's germline CDR1 is SGHRS and CDR2 YFSETQ. Trimming took 2 bases from V and 4 from J; bases not matched to a gene: 1. CDR3 sequence: CASSFGTSGYNEQFF. Written as DNA, the CDR3 is TGCGCCAGCAGCTTCGGGACTAGCGGGTACAATGAGCAGTTCTTC.

This chain joins TRBV28 and TRBJ1-2; 7 positions agree with TRBD1. The CDR3 consists of 18 residues. Trimming took 2 bases from V and 4 from J; bases not matched to a gene: 16. Germline values: CDR1 MDHEN, CDR2 SYDVKM. CDR3 bases: TGTGCCAGCAGTTTACGGTTGGTTTTGGACAGGCCTTCCTATGGCTACACCTTC. As protein: CASSLRLVLDRPSYGYTF.

The rearrangement links TRBV27 to TRBJ2-5; 9 bases align to TRBD1. Trimming took 6 bases from V and 4 from J; bases not matched to a gene: 3. Germline V gives CDR1 MNHEY, CDR2 SMNVEV (reference sequence). The CDR3 covers 13 residues. This CDR3 is CASRADRGETQYF. In nucleotides, the CDR3 is TGTGCCAGCAGAGCGGACAGGGGAGAGACCCAGTACTTC.

The chain combines TRBV14 with TRBJ2-1, with TRBD2 matching over 9 bases. After removal of 5 bases from V and 7 bases from J, the junction contained 15 bases not matched to a gene. CDR3 length: 17 residues. CDR1 and CDR2 from the germline V gene are SGHDN and FVKESK. This chain's CDR3 is CASSEFQISSGRNEQFF. The CDR3 coding sequence is TGTGCCAGCAGCGAATTTCAAATTTCAAGCGGGAGGAATGAGCAGTTCTTC. Together with reference TRBV14 and TRBJ2-1, the CDR3 gives the full variable domain: EAGVTQFPSHSVIEKGQTVTLRCDPISGHDNLYWYRRVMGKEIKFLLHFVKESKQDESGMPNNRFLAERTGGTYSTLKVQPAELEDSGVYFCASSEFQISSGRNEQFFGPGTRLTVL.

The chain carries TRBV14 and TRBJ2-5; 10 bases agree with TRBD2. CDR3 length: 20 amino acids. Germline trimming cut 5 bases from V and 2 bases from J; bases unmatched to any gene: 20. Germline assignment: CDR1 SGHDN and CDR2 FVKESK. In DNA, the CDR3 is TGTGCCAGCAGCAACCAAGCTTTTACATATGGGACTAGCGTACAAGAGACCCAGTACTTC. Protein product: CASSNQAFTYGTSVQETQYF. Looking up the rest from reference TRBV14 and TRBJ2-5 gives the full variable domain: EAGVTQFPSHSVIEKGQTVTLRCDPISGHDNLYWYRRVMGKEIKFLLHFVKESKQDESGMPNNRFLAERTGGTYSTLKVQPAELEDSGVYFCASSNQAFTYGTSVQETQYFGPGTRLLVL.

The CDR3 sequence is CASRLAGETQYF. The CDR3 DNA reads TGTGCCAGCAGACTAGCGGGAGAGACCCAGTACTTC. The chain employs TRBV28 and TRBJ2-5; the match to TRBD2 covers 9 bases. Germline V gene data show CDR1 as MDHEN and CDR2 as SYDVKM. V lost 6 bases and J lost 4; bases outside the gene matches: 0. The CDR3 extends over 12 amino acids.